The clone carrying this T cell receptor (beta chain) is a singleton in its sample. These data come from a study of blood T cell repertoires in COVID-19. V was pared by 4 bases and J by 6 bases, with 3 bases of the junction left unmatched. Per the germline V gene, CDR1 is KGHSH and CDR2 is LQKENI. The CDR3 spans 13 residues. Assay used: immunoSEQ multiplex PCR; TCRdb lists only in-frame clones, some missing. The sample shows 250,000 or so clones, around 84% of them seen only once. The sample comprised peripheral blood. The clonotype was recovered from a man aged 55-75 years with acute or convalescent COVID-19. The rearrangement joins TRBV18 to TRBJ2-1, with 7 bases that match TRBD2. Here the CDR3 reads CASSQGGSNEQFF. The CDR3 DNA reads as TGTGCCAGCTCACAGGGAGGGTCCAATGAGCAGTTCTTC.